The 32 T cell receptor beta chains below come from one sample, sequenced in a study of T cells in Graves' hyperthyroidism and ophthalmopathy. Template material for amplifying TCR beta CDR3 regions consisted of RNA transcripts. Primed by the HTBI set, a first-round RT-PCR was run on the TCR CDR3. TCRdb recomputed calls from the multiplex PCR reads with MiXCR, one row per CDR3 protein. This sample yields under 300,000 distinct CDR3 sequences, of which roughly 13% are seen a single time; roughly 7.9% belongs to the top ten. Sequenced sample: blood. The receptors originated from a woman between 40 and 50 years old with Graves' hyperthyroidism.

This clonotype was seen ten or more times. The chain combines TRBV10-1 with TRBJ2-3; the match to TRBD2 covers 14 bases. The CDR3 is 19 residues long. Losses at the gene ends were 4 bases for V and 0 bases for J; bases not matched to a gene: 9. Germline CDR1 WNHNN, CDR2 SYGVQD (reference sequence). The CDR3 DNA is TGCGCCAGCAGTGCTCGACTAGCGGGAGGGCCAACGAGCACAGATACGCAGTATTTT. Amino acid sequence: CASSARLAGGPTSTDTQYF.

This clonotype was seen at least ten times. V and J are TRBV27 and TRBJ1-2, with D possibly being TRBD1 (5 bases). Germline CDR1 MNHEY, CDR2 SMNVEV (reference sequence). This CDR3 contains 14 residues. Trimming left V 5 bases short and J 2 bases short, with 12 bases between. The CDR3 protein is CASSPADSNYGYTF. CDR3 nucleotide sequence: TGTGCCAGCAGTCCGGCTGACAGCAACTATGGCTACACCTTC.

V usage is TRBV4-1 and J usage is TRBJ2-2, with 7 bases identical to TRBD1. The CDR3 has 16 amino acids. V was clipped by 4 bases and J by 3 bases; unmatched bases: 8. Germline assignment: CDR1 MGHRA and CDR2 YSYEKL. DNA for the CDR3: TGCGCCAGCAGCCGCACAGGGGTCCCTTACACCGGGGAGCTGTTTTTT. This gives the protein CASSRTGVPYTGELFF.

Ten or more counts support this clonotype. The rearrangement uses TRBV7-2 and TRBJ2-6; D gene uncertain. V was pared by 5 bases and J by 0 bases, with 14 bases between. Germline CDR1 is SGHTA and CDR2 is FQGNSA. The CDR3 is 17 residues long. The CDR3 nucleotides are TGTGCCAGCAGCCAGCGTGGACGGACCTCTGGGGCCAACGTCCTGACTTTC. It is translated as CASSQRGRTSGANVLTF.

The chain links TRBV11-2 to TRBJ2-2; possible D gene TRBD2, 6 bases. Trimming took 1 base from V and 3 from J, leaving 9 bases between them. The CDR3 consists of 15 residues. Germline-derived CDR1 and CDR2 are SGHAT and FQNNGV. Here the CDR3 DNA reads TGTGCCAGCAGCTTAGCGCGGGGTTACACCGGGGAGCTGTTTTTT. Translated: CASSLARGYTGELFF.

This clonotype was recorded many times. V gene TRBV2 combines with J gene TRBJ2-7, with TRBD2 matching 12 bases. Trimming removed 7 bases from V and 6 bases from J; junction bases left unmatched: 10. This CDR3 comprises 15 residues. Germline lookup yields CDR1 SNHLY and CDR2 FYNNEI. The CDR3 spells CASIRLAGEGREQYF. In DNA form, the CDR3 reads TGTGCCAGCATACGACTAGCGGGAGAGGGTCGCGAGCAGTACTTC.

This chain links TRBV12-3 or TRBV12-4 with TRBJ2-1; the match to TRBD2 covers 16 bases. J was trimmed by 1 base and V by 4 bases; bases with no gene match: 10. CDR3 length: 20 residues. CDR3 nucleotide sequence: TGTGCCAGCAGTTCAAAGGGACTAGCGGGAGGGCCGGGATCCTACAATGAGCAGTTCTTC. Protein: CASSSKGLAGGPGSYNEQFF.

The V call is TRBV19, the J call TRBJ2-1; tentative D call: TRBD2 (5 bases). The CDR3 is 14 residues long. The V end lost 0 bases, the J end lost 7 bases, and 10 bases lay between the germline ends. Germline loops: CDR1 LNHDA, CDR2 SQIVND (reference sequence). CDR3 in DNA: TGTGCCAGTAGTATAGATGTCTCGGGGAATGAGCAGTTCTTC. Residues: CASSIDVSGNEQFF.

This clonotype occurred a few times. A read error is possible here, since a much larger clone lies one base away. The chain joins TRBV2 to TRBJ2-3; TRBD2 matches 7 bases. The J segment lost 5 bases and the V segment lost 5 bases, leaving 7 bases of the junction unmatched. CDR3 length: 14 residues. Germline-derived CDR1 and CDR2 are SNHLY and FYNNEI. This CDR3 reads CASSYLSGGDTQYF. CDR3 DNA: TGTGCCAGCAGTTACCTTTCGGGGGGAGATACGCAGTATTTT.

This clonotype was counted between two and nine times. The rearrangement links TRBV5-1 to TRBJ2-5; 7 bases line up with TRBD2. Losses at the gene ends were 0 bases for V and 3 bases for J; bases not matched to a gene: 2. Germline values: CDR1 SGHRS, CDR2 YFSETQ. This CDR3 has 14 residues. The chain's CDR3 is CASSLDSGEETQYF. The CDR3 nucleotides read TGCGCCAGCAGCTTGGACAGCGGGGAAGAGACCCAGTACTTC.

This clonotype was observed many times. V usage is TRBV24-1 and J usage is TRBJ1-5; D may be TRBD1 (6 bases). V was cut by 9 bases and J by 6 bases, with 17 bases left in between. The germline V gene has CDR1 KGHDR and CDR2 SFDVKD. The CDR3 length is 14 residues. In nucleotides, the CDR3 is TGTGCCACCCCGAGGGGGGATATCGCTCAGCCCCAGCATTTT. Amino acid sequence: CATPRGDIAQPQHF.

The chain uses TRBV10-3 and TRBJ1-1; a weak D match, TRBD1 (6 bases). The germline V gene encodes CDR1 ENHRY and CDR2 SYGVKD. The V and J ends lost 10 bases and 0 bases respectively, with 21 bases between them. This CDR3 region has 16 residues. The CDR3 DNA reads TGTGCCACAAGGGGGGGGTCTCAGGGCATGAACACTGAAGCTTTCTTT. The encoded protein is CATRGGSQGMNTEAFF.

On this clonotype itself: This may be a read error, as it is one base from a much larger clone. CDR3 sequence (DNA): TGTGCCAGCAGGGATCGACAGGGGGGGAACTATGACTACACCTTC. Amino acids: CASRDRQGGNYDYTF. This chain joins TRBV2 and TRBJ1-2; the match to TRBD1 covers 9 bases. Germline V gene data show CDR1 as SNHLY and CDR2 as FYNNEI. CDR3 length: 15 amino acids.

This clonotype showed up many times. The CDR3 region is CASSQGNSGPAETQYF. In DNA form, the CDR3 reads TGTGCCAGCAGCCAAGGAAATAGCGGGCCGGCAGAGACCCAGTACTTC. V and J are TRBV3-1 and TRBJ2-5, with 7 bases matching TRBD2. The CDR3 loop spans 16 amino acids. Unmatched junction bases numbered 9, after V lost 1 base and J lost 4 bases. The V gene's germline CDR1 is LGHDT and CDR2 YNNKEL (reference sequence).

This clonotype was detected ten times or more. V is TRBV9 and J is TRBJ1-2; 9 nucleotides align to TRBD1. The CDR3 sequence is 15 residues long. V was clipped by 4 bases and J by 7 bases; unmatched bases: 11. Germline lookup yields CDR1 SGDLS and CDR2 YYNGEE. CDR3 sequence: CASSNRQGVGGGYTF. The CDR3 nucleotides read TGTGCCAGCAGCAACAGACAGGGGGTAGGAGGTGGCTACACCTTC.

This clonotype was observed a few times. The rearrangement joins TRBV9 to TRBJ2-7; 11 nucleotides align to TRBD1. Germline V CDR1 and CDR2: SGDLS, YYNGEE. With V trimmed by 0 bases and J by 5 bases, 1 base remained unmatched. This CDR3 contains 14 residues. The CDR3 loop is CASSVGTGGDEQYF. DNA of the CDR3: TGTGCCAGCAGCGTAGGGACAGGGGGCGACGAGCAGTACTTC.

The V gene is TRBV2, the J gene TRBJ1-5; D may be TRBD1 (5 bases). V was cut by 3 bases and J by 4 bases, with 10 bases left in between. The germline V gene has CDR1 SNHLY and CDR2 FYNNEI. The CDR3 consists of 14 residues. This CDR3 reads CASSEEGLNQPQHF. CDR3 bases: TGTGCCAGCAGTGAGGAGGGGCTGAATCAGCCCCAGCATTTT.

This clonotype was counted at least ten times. The CDR3 reads CASTGGNTEAFF. CDR3 sequence (DNA): TGTGCCAGCACGGGAGGGAACACTGAAGCTTTCTTT. The chain combines TRBV28 with TRBJ1-1; D remains unclear. The CDR3 consists of 12 residues. V dropped 7 bases and J dropped 1 base, with 7 bases sitting between them. The germline V gene has CDR1 MDHEN and CDR2 SYDVKM. Combining the CDR3 with reference TRBV28 and TRBJ1-1 gives the whole variable domain DVKVTQSSRYLVKRTGEKVFLECVQDMDHENMFWYRQDPGLGLRLIYFSYDVKMKEKGDIPEGYSVSREKKERFSLILESASTNQTSMYLCASTGGNTEAFFGQGTRLTVV.

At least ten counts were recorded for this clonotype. The CDR3 nucleotides are TGTGCCAGCAGCCGGGACAGGGTGGGAAACACCATATATTTT. Translated, it gives CASSRDRVGNTIYF. This chain connects TRBV6-1 to TRBJ1-3, with 9 bases that match TRBD1. The CDR3 totals 14 residues. Germline CDR1 MNHNS, CDR2 SASEGT. Trimming at V came to 6 bases and at J to 4 bases, leaving 4 bases not matched to a gene.

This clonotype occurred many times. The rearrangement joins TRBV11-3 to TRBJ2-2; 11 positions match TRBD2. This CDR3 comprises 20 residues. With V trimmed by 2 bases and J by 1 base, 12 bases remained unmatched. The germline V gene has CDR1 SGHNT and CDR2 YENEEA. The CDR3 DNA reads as TGTGCCAGCAGCTTAAGGTTTGCTAGCGGGAGGTCTTGGAACACCGGGGAGCTGTTTTTT. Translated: CASSLRFASGRSWNTGELFF.

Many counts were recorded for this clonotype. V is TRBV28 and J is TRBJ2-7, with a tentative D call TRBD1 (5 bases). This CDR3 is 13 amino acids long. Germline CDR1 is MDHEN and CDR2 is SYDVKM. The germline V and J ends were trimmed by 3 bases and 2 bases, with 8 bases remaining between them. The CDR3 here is CASSFGRAYEQYF. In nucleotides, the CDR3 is TGTGCCAGCAGTTTCGGCAGGGCCTACGAGCAGTACTTC.

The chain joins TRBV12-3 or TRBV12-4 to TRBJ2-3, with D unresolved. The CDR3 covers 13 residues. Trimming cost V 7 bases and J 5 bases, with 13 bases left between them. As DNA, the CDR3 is TGTGCCAGCACCCTAATAGTCGGAGATACGCAGTATTTT. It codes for CASTLIVGDTQYF.

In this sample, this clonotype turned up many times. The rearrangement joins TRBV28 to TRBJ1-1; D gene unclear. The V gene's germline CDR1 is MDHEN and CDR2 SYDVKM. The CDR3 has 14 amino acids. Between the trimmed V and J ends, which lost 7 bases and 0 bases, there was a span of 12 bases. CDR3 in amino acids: CASTRGGMNTEAFF. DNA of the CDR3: TGTGCCAGCACCCGAGGCGGAATGAACACTGAAGCTTTCTTT.

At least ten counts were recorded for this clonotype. For the CDR3, the DNA is TGTGCCAGCAGGCAACCCCTCTCCTACGAGCAGTACTTC. Encoded protein: CASRQPLSYEQYF. V usage is TRBV28 and J usage is TRBJ2-7, with D unresolved. V was clipped by 6 bases and J by 0 bases, with 9 bases between them. CDR3 length: 13 residues. CDR1 MDHEN and CDR2 SYDVKM come from the germline V gene.

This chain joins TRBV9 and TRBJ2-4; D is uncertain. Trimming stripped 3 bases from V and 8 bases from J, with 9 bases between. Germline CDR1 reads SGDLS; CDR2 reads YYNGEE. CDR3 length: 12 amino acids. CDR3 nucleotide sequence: TGTGCCAGCAGCGGTAATTCAGACATTCAGTACTTC. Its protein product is CASSGNSDIQYF.

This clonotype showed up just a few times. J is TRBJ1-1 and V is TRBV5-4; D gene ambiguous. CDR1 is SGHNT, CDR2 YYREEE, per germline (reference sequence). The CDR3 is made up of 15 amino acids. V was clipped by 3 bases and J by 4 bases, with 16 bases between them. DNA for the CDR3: TGTGCCAGCAGCTGGGGTCTCCCAGGCGGCACTGAAGCTTTCTTT. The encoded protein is CASSWGLPGGTEAFF.

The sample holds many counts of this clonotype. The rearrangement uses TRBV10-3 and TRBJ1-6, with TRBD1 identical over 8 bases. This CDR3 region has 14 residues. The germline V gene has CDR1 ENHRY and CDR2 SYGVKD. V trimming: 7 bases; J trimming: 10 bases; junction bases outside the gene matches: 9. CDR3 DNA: TGTGCCATCACTTTAGACAGGGGTGGATCACCCCTCCACTTT. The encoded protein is CAITLDRGGSPLHF.

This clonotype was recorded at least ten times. The CDR3 region is CASSISGSTHYEQYF. The CDR3 DNA reads TGTGCCAGTAGTATTAGCGGGAGTACACACTACGAGCAGTACTTC. The gene calls are TRBV19 and TRBJ2-7, with 9 bases that match TRBD2. The CDR3 spans 15 residues. Germline CDR1 is LNHDA and CDR2 is SQIVND (reference sequence). V was clipped by 3 bases and J by 3 bases; unmatched bases: 6.

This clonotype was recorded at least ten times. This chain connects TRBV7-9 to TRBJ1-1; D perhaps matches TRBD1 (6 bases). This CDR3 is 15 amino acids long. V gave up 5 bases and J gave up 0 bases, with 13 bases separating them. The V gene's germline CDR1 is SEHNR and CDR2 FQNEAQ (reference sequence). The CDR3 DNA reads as TGTGCCAGCAGCCGCAGGGGACTCTTGAACACTGAAGCTTTCTTT. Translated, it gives CASSRRGLLNTEAFF.

The CDR3 protein is CASSGLRTSGNTIYF. CDR3 in DNA: TGTGCCAGCAGCGGTCTCAGGACTTCTGGAAACACCATATATTTT. The chain links TRBV7-8 to TRBJ1-3; D ambiguous. V gave up 5 bases and J gave up 1 base, with 12 bases separating them. Per the germline V gene, CDR1 is SGHVS and CDR2 is FQNEAQ. The CDR3 runs 15 residues.

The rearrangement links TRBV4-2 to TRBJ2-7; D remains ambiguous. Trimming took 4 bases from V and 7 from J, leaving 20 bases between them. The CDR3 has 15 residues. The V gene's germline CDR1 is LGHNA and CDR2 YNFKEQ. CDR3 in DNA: TGTGCCAGCAGCCGCTCGCAAGGTCCTACGTTGGAGCAGTACTTC. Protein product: CASSRSQGPTLEQYF.

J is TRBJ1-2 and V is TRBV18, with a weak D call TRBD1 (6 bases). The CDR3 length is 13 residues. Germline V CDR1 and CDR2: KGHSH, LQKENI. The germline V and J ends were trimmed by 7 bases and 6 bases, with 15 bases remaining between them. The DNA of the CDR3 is TGTGCCAGCTTATCGGACAGACTGGATGGCTACACCTTC. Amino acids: CASLSDRLDGYTF.